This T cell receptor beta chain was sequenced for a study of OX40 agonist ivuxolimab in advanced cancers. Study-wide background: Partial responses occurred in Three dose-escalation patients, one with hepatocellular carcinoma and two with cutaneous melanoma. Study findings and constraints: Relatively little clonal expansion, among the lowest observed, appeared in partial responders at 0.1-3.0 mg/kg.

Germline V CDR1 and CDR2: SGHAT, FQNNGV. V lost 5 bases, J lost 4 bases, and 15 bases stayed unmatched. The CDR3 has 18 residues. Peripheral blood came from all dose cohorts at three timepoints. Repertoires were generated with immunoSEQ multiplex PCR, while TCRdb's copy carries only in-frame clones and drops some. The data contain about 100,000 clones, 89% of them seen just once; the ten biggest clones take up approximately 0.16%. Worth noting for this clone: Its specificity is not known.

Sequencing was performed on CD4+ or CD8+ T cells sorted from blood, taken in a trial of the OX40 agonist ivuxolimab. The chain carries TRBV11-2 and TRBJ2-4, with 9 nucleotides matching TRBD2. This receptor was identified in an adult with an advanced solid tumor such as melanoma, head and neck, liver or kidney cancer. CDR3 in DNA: TGTGCCAGCAGCCCGACCCCTAGAGCGGGAGGCGGTAAAAACATTCAGTACTTC. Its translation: CASSPTPRAGGGKNIQYF.